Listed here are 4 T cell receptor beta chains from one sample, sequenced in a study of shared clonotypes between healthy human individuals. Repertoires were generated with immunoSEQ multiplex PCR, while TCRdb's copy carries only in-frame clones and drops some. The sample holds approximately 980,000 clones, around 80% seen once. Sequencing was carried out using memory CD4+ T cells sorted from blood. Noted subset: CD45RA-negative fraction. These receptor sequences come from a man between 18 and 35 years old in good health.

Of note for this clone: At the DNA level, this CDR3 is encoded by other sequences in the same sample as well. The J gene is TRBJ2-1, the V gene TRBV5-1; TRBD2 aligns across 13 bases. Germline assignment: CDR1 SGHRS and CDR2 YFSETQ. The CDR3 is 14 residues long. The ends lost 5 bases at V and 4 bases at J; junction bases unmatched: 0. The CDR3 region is CASRTSGGYNEQFF. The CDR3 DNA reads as TGCGCCAGCAGGACTAGCGGGGGGTACAATGAGCAGTTCTTC.

The CDR3 bases are TGTGCCAGCAGTTACCGGGAGGCAGGGGGCTACACCTTC. Translating gives CASSYREAGGYTF. The chain has TRBV6-5 and TRBJ1-2; D is perhaps TRBD1 (5 bases). This CDR3 spans 13 amino acids. Germline lookup yields CDR1 MNHEY and CDR2 SVGAGI. V was pared by 2 bases and J by 8 bases, with 12 bases between.

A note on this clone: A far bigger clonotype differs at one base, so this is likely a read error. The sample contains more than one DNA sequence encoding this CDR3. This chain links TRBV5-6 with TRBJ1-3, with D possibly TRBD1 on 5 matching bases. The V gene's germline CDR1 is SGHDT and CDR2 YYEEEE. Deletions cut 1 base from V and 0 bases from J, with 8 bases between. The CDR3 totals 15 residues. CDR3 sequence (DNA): TGTGCCAGCAGCTTGCCGGGGGGCTCTGGAAACACCATATATTTT. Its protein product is CASSLPGGSGNTIYF.

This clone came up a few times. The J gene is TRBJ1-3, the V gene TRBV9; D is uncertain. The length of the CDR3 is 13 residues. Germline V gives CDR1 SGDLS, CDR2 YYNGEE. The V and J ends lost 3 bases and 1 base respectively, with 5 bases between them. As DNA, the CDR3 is TGTGCCAGCAGCGGGGAATCTGGAAACACCATATATTTT. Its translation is CASSGESGNTIYF. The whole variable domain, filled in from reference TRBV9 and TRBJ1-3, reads DSGVTQTPKHLITATGQRVTLRCSPRSGDLSVYWYQQSLDQGLQFLIQYYNGEERAKGNILERFSAQQFPDLHSELNLSSLELGDSALYFCASSGESGNTIYFGEGSWLTVV.